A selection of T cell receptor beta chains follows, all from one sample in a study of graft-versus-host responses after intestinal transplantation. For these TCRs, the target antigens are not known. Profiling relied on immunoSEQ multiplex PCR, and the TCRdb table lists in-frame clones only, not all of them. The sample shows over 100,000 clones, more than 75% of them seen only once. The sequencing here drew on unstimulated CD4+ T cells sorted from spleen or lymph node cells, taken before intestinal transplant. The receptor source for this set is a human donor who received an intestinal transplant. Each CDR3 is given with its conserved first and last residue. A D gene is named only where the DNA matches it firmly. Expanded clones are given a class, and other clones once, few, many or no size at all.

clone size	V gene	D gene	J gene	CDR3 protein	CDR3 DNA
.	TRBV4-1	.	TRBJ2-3	CASSQDKEGVRGTQYF	TGCGCCAGCAGCCAAGATAAAGAGGGGGTCAGGGGTACGCAGTATTTT
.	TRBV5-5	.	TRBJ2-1	CASSRFGMGSYNEQFF	TGTGCCAGCAGCCGATTCGGGATGGGGTCCTACAATGAGCAGTTCTTC
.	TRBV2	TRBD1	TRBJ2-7	CASNFDRGGYEQYF	TGTGCCAGCAATTTCGACAGGGGCGGCTACGAGCAGTACTTC
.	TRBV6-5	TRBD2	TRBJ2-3	CASSYGGGAVDTQYF	TGTGCCAGCAGTTACGGCGGGGGGGCCGTAGATACGCAGTATTTT
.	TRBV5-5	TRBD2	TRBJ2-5	CASSYERGGDQETQYF	TGTGCCAGCAGCTACGAGCGGGGGGGCGACCAAGAGACCCAGTACTTC
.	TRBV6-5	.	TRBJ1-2	CASSFAGGGVVYGYTF	TGTGCCAGCAGTTTCGCCGGGGGAGGGGTAGTCTATGGCTACACCTTC
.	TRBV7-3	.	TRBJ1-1	CASSPAAGSTEAFF	TGTGCCAGCAGCCCCGCGGCCGGGAGTACTGAAGCTTTCTTT
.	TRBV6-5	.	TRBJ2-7	CASSDGTSYEQYF	TGTGCCAGCAGTGATGGGACCTCCTACGAGCAGTACTTC
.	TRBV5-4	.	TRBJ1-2	CASSLQGYNYGYTF	TGTGCCAGCAGTTTACAGGGATACAACTATGGCTACACCTTC
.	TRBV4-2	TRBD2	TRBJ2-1	CASSLGLAGGYNEQFF	TGTGCCAGCAGCCTCGGACTAGCGGGGGGCTACAATGAGCAGTTCTTC
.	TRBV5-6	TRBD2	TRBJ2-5	CASNRGGLETQYF	TGTGCCAGCAACCGAGGGGGACTAGAAACCCAGTACTTC
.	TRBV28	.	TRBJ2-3	CASSFDGQDTQYF	TGTGCCAGCAGTTTTGACGGGCAGGATACGCAGTATTTT
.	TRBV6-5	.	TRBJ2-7	CASSYTPSGTYEQYF	TGTGCCAGCAGTTACACCCCAAGCGGTACCTACGAGCAGTACTTC
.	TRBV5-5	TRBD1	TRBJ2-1	CASSTRTGGANEQFF	TGTGCCAGCAGCACACGGACAGGGGGGGCCAATGAGCAGTTCTTC
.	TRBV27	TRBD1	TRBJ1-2	CASSFTGARGYTF	TGTGCCAGCAGTTTCACAGGGGCACGCGGCTACACCTTC
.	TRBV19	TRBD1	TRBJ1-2	CASSIGRGRDYGYTF	TGTGCCAGTAGTATAGGCAGGGGGCGAGACTATGGCTACACCTTC
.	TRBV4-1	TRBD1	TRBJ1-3	CASSPWGQGPYHSGNTIYF	TGCGCCAGCAGCCCCTGGGGACAGGGCCCATACCACTCTGGAAACACCATATATTTT
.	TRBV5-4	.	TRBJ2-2	CASSLKRSRNTGELFF	TGTGCCAGCAGCTTAAAGCGGAGCCGGAACACCGGGGAGCTGTTTTTT
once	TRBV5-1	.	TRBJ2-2	CASSSQGFGHTGELFF	TGCGCCAGCAGCTCCCAGGGTTTCGGGCACACCGGGGAGCTGTTTTTT
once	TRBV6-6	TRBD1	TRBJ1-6	CASSYGAQGNSPLHF	TGTGCCAGCAGTTACGGGGCACAGGGGAATTCACCCCTCCACTTT
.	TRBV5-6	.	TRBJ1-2	CASRAPASPSNYTF	TGTGCCAGCAGGGCCCCGGCCAGTCCTTCAAACTACACCTTC
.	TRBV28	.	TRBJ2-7	CASSFTGRSYEQYF	TGTGCCAGCAGTTTCACAGGGAGGTCCTACGAGCAGTACTTC
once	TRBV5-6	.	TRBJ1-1	CASSLTGFGAFF	TGTGCCAGCAGCTTGACAGGGTTCGGGGCTTTCTTT
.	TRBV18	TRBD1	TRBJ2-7	CASSRSGTGTGDEQYF	TGTGCCAGCTCCCGGAGCGGGACAGGGACAGGGGACGAGCAGTACTTC
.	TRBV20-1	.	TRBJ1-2	CSALTPGGYTF	TGCAGTGCTCTTACCCCCGGTGGCTACACCTTC
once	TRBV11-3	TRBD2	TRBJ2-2	CASSQVLAGAGELFF	TGTGCCAGCAGCCAGGTCCTGGCGGGAGCCGGGGAGCTGTTTTTT
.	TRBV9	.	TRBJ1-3	CASSVGVGGNTIYF	TGTGCCAGCAGCGTAGGGGTCGGTGGAAACACCATATATTTT
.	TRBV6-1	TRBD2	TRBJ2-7	CASSELTSWTPRSF	TGTGCCAGCAGTGAACTGACTAGCTGGACACCCAGGTCCTTC
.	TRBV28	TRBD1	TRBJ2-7	CASSLDRGRIYEQYF	TGTGCCAGCAGTCTGGACAGGGGGCGCATCTACGAGCAGTACTTC
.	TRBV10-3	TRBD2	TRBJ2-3	CAISESSGTDTQYF	TGTGCCATCAGTGAGTCTAGCGGGACAGATACGCAGTATTTT
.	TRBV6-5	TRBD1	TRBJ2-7	CASSEWNRGYEQYF	TGTGCCAGCAGTGAATGGAACAGGGGGTACGAGCAGTACTTC
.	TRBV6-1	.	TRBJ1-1	CASSELPGGTEAFF	TGTGCCAGCAGTGAACTTCCAGGCGGTACTGAAGCTTTCTTT
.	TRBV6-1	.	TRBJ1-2	CASSEWGRENYGYTF	TGTGCCAGCAGTGAATGGGGCAGGGAGAACTATGGCTACACCTTC
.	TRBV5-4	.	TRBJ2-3	CASSLPTVGLGLTQYF	TGTGCCAGCAGCTTGCCGACGGTGGGTCTGGGTCTCACGCAGTATTTT
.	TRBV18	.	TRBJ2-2	CASSLSSGARELFF	TGTGCCAGCTCACTATCCTCGGGGGCCAGGGAGCTGTTTTTT
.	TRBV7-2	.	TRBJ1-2	CASSTSVSYGYTF	TGTGCCAGCAGCACATCGGTTAGCTATGGCTACACCTTC
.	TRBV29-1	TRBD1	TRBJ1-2	CSVGQGDHGYTF	TGCAGCGTGGGACAGGGGGATCATGGCTACACCTTC
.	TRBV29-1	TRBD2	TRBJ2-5	CSVHTPGLAGSQETQYF	TGCAGCGTTCACACTCCAGGACTAGCGGGGTCTCAAGAGACCCAGTACTTC
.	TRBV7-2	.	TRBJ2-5	CASSRKVGRETQYF	TGTGCCAGCAGCCGAAAGGTGGGGCGAGAGACCCAGTACTTC
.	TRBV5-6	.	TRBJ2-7	CASSPLGRGGYEQYF	TGTGCCAGCAGCCCACTGGGGAGGGGGGGCTACGAGCAGTACTTC